This T cell receptor (beta chain) was documented in a study of T-cell reconstitution after alpha-beta-depleted transplantation in children. At least ten counts were recorded for this clonotype. Unique molecular identifiers were incorporated during preparation of the TCRbeta library. TCRdb redid the calling of the PCR reads with MiXCR, one entry per CDR3 protein. The table lists under 450,000 distinct CDR3 sequences, less than 15% of them singletons, with over 3.5% in the top ten. V trimming: 4 bases; J trimming: 2 bases; junction bases outside the gene matches: 5. The CDR3 covers 16 residues. Per germline, CDR1 KGHDR and CDR2 SFDVKD.

The TCR sequence derives from a human donor who donated a stem cell graft to a child with Fanconi anemia. The J gene is TRBJ2-1, the V gene TRBV24-1; 9 bases match TRBD1. This sample comprised PBMCs, obtained from the stem cell graft. The CDR3: CATSDPRQGAYNEQFF. The CDR3 DNA follows: TGTGCCACCAGTGACCCTAGACAGGGGGCCTACAATGAGCAGTTCTTC.